The 14 T cell receptor beta chains in this list originate from one sample, sequenced in a study of blood T cell repertoires in COVID-19. Assay: immunoSEQ multiplex PCR; the TCRdb copy retains only in-frame clones and omits some. The top ten clones hold about 4.8% of a sample with roughly 100,000 clones, around 82% of them seen once. Material for sequencing was peripheral blood. The origin of the receptors is a man between 60 and 75 years old with acute or convalescent COVID-19.

The genes are TRBV19 and TRBJ1-2; D uncertain. The germline V and J ends were trimmed by 4 bases and 0 bases, with 3 bases remaining between them. The germline gives CDR1 LNHDA, CDR2 SQIVND (reference sequence). The CDR3 loop spans 12 amino acids. The CDR3 here is CASSTTNYGYTF. CDR3 in DNA: TGTGCCAGTAGTACCACTAACTATGGCTACACCTTC.

V gene TRBV5-8 combines with J gene TRBJ1-5, with TRBD1 as a possible D gene (5 bases). V gave up 0 bases and J gave up 2 bases, with 9 bases separating them. The CDR3 is made up of 15 amino acids. From germline, CDR1 is SGHTS and CDR2 YDEGEE. DNA for the CDR3: TGTGCCAGCAGCTTGGGACAGCTGGGCAATCAGCCCCAGCATTTT. It is translated as CASSLGQLGNQPQHF.

The rearrangement uses TRBV2 and TRBJ1-1; the D is unclear. Germline assignment: CDR1 SNHLY and CDR2 FYNNEI. The CDR3 is 13 residues long. With 2 bases removed from V and 1 base from J, the gap between germline ends came to 5 bases. CDR3 region: CASSESPNTEAFF. The CDR3 bases are TGTGCCAGCAGTGAAAGCCCGAACACTGAAGCTTTCTTT.

The rearrangement joins TRBV7-2 to TRBJ2-2, with 8 bases lining up with TRBD1. The CDR3 consists of 15 residues. Germline V gene lookup returns CDR1 SGHTA and CDR2 FQGNSA. V trimming: 5 bases; J trimming: 7 bases; junction bases outside the gene matches: 9. The CDR3 DNA is TGTGCCAGCAGCGCGCGAAGGACAGGGAGCGGGGAGCTGTTTTTT. Its protein is CASSARRTGSGELFF. Variable domain in full (rest from reference TRBV7-2 and TRBJ2-2): GAGVSQSPSNKVTEKGKDVELRCDPISGHTALYWYRQSLGQGLEFLIYFQGNSAPDKSGLPSDRFSAERTGGSVSTLTIQRTQQEDSAVYLCASSARRTGSGELFFGEGSRLTVL.

The V call is TRBV4-1, the J call TRBJ2-1, with D possibly being TRBD1 (6 bases). Germline V CDR1 and CDR2: MGHRA, YSYEKL. Between the trimmed V and J ends, which lost 2 bases and 2 bases, there was a span of 10 bases. This CDR3 has 15 amino acids. The CDR3 nucleotides are TGCGCCAGCAGCCAAAAGACAGGCGCCTACAATGAGCAGTTCTTC. It translates to CASSQKTGAYNEQFF.

V is TRBV5-6 and J is TRBJ2-3, with 12 positions matching TRBD2. Germline V gene lookup returns CDR1 SGHDT and CDR2 YYEEEE. Losses at the gene ends were 4 bases for V and 6 bases for J; bases not matched to a gene: 9. The CDR3 loop spans 16 amino acids. The CDR3 reads CASSPRLAGEGDTQYF. The CDR3, as DNA: TGTGCCAGCAGCCCGAGACTAGCGGGGGAGGGTGATACGCAGTATTTT.

This clone appeared a few times. The chain employs TRBV4-2 and TRBJ2-1, with a weak D call TRBD2 (6 bases). This CDR3 region has 17 residues. V lost 2 bases, J lost 8 bases, and 22 bases lay in between. From germline, CDR1 is LGHNA and CDR2 YNFKEQ. CDR3 bases: TGTGCCAGCAGCCAACGTACCGCCCTGACTAGTTACGATGAGCAGTTCTTC. It codes for CASSQRTALTSYDEQFF.

This clone was seen more than once but under ten times. The chain uses TRBV6-5 and TRBJ1-2; 10 nucleotides align to TRBD1. The CDR3 runs to 14 residues. Germline CDR1 is MNHEY and CDR2 is SVGAGI. Germline trimming cut 4 bases from V and 8 bases from J; bases unmatched to any gene: 7. In DNA form, the CDR3 reads TGTGCCAGCAGTTCCGGGACAGGGGTGAGGGGCTACACCTTC. Encoded protein: CASSSGTGVRGYTF.

This clone appeared a single time. V usage is TRBV3-1 (or the pseudogene TRBV3-2) and J usage is TRBJ2-1; D gene ambiguous. Germline V gene data show CDR1 as LGHDT and CDR2 as YNNKEL (reference sequence). This CDR3 is built from 15 residues. Between the trimmed V and J ends, which lost 3 bases and 0 bases, there was a span of 9 bases. CDR3 amino acids: CASSHYRNSYNEQFF. CDR3 DNA sequence: TGTGCCAGCAGCCATTACAGAAACTCCTACAATGAGCAGTTCTTC.

The chain combines TRBV5-6 with TRBJ1-4; tentative D call: TRBD1 (5 bases). The germline V gene encodes CDR1 SGHDT and CDR2 YYEEEE. Trimming shortened V by 0 bases and J by 7 bases, and 13 bases separated the two germline ends. The CDR3 sequence is 15 residues long. The CDR3 sequence: CASSLARGESEKLFF. Here the CDR3 DNA reads TGTGCCAGCAGCTTGGCACGGGGGGAGTCTGAAAAACTGTTTTTT.

The chain joins TRBV7-9 to TRBJ2-1; no reliable D call. Germline V gives CDR1 SEHNR, CDR2 FQNEAQ (reference sequence). Trimming removed 2 bases from V and 9 bases from J, with 8 bases in between. This CDR3 contains 12 residues. CDR3 region: CASSLLASEQFF. DNA of the CDR3: TGTGCCAGCAGCTTATTGGCTAGTGAGCAGTTCTTC.

There are a few counts of this clone. The V call is TRBV25-1, the J call TRBJ2-1, with 10 nucleotides matching TRBD1. Per germline, CDR1 MGHDK and CDR2 SYGVNS. Unmatched junction bases numbered 4, after V lost 2 bases and J lost 6 bases. This CDR3 region has 15 residues. CDR3 sequence: CASSERTGGSNEQFF. The DNA for the CDR3 is TGTGCCAGCAGTGAACGGACAGGGGGGAGCAATGAGCAGTTCTTC.

The V call is TRBV9, the J call TRBJ2-1; TRBD1 matches at 9 bases. This CDR3 contains 14 residues. V was pared by 4 bases and J by 7 bases, with 6 bases of the junction left unmatched. From germline, CDR1 is SGDLS and CDR2 YYNGEE. The DNA of the CDR3 is TGTGCCAGCAGCCCTCGGGACAGGGAGAATGAGCAGTTCTTC. As protein: CASSPRDRENEQFF. Supplemented by reference TRBV9 and TRBJ2-1, the full variable domain reads DSGVTQTPKHLITATGQRVTLRCSPRSGDLSVYWYQQSLDQGLQFLIQYYNGEERAKGNILERFSAQQFPDLHSELNLSSLELGDSALYFCASSPRDRENEQFFGPGTRLTVL.

V usage is TRBV5-1 and J usage is TRBJ2-5; 10 bases fit TRBD2. Germline assignment: CDR1 SGHRS and CDR2 YFSETQ. The CDR3 covers 14 residues. Germline trimming cut 4 bases from V and 5 bases from J; bases unmatched to any gene: 5. The CDR3 spells CASSPGTSDETQYF. Written as DNA, the CDR3 is TGCGCCAGCAGCCCTGGGACTAGCGATGAGACCCAGTACTTC. The whole variable domain, remainder taken from reference TRBV5-1 and TRBJ2-5, is KAGVTQTPRYLIKTRGQQVTLSCSPISGHRSVSWYQQTPGQGLQFLFEYFSETQRNKGNFPGRFSGRQFSNSRSEMNVSTLELGDSALYLCASSPGTSDETQYFGPGTRLLVL.